This TCR beta chain was identified in a study of T cells in Graves' hyperthyroidism and ophthalmopathy (dated by TCRdb to between 2019 and 2020). For the wider study: Peripheral blood samples were taken at initial diagnosis, before any treatment was given. A discovery cohort of approximately 100 patients, about 44 with Graves' ophthalmopathy and roughly 59 with stable Graves' hyperthyroidism, was used to find distinguishing TCR V-J signatures. An independent validation cohort of 18 to 20 hyperthyroidism patients and more than 15 patients who later progressed to ophthalmopathy tested prospective prediction of ophthalmopathy. For training and testing, the roughly 97 patients in the discovery cohort were randomly divided in a 7:3 ratio. In more than 5 Graves' hyperthyroidism patients, the study also compared T-cell repertoires from thyroid tissue with T-cell repertoires from blood. Once sampling was done, hyperthyroidism patients were given methimazole at a starting dose of 30 mg daily, whereas ophthalmopathy patients were given high-dose intravenous methylprednisolone. The paper describes TCR Vbeta CDR3 sequencing of about 140 peripheral blood samples, made up of some 40 ophthalmopathy patients, 70 to 80 hyperthyroidism patients and approximately 17 progressor patients.

In the ophthalmopathy patients, disease was moderately to severely active, with a Clinical Activity Score of 3 or more, a NOSPECS grade of 4 or more, and a duration of less than 3 months. The study excluded patients with uncontrolled infections, other autoimmune diseases, pregnancy or lactation. Clinical symptoms, serum thyroxine and TRAb, thyroid ultrasound, and orbital computed tomography formed the basis for the diagnoses. PBMCs were isolated from approximately 10 ml of fresh peripheral blood by Ficoll-Paque density gradient centrifugation. Trizol reagent was used to extract total RNA, and RNA quality was then checked on an Agilent 2100 Bioanalyzer. The CDR3 contains 12 residues, cysteine and phenylalanine counted. The sequence is cut down to CDR3 DNA, 36 bases in frame from base 1. Deletion took 7 bases off V and 3 bases off J, with a span of 9 bases between the germline ends. CDR1 and CDR2 were assigned from the germline V gene as MNHNS and SASEGT.

The TCR beta CDR3 regions were amplified from the RNA transcripts. The TCR CDR3 was subjected to a first round of RT-PCR using the HTBI primer set and the Qiagen OneStep RT-PCR kit. Libraries were constructed in a second round of multiplex PCR, after which size selection and purification were performed. Paired-end sequencing of the libraries was performed with 100 bp reads on an Illumina HiSeq2000. The authors' pipeline ran thus. SOAPnuke was used to process the raw data, removing reads that contained adapters or uncalled bases, had a mean Phred below 15, or lacked an exact match to the constant primer or identifier. COPE v1.2.5 was used to merge the high-quality paired reads, and each unique nucleotide sequence was defined as a clonotype. Clonotypes were aligned to IMGT TRBV, TRBD and TRBJ reference segments using MiTCR v1.1. Analysis was restricted to V-J combinations with a frequency above 0.0001, which covered 98% to 99.2% of repertoires. A TCS score was defined as the ratio of F50 (clonal expansion) to E x V (chaos), with BLOSUM62-based TCRdist applied between CDR3 peptides within each V-J. Welch's t-statistics and random forest reduced some 510 V-J features to 13, which were used in a naive Bayes classifier (R e1071). TCRdb trimmed public reads at Q25 via fastp, called clones via MiXCR and kept in-frame beta chains. Under each unique CDR3 protein, matching rows form one entry showing the most common genes and DNA. TCRdb, not the authors, supplied the V and J calls. Across this sample there are a few hundred thousand distinct CDR3 sequences, with roughly 15% seen only once. The ten largest clones take up almost 35% of the sample.

This clonotype has ten or more counts. The target of this receptor is not known. There are no base qualities to consult, and no much larger clone falls within one base. The paper's findings and limits, for the study overall: In validation, the model predicted progression to ophthalmopathy with 65% to 71% sensitivity and roughly 72% specificity, a median of around 6.6 months before onset. Sample size was not statistically predetermined, and investigators were not blinded to group allocation. Ophthalmopathy was separated from stable hyperthyroidism by a 13 V-J signature model, with over 85% sensitivity and just over 81% specificity obtained in cross-validation and 80%/75% obtained in testing. Blood samples also contained most of the expanded thyroid clonotypes (frequency above 0.001), which suggests that blood repertoires may reflect thyroid immune responses.

The sample comprised blood. The receptor was derived from a woman in her 40s with Graves' ophthalmopathy. In this chain, TRBV6-1 is recombined with TRBJ1-2, with the identity of the D gene unclear. Here is the DNA: TGTGCCAGCAACTCGCAGTACTATGGCTACACCTTC. Protein translation: CASNSQYYGYTF.